In this sample, the clone carrying this T cell receptor beta chain turned up once. This sample is drawn from a study of blood T cell repertoires in COVID-19. About the research overall: PBMCs, B-cell-depleted T cells, or T cells provided the cDNA or gDNA that made up the material.

Germline loops: CDR1 DFQATT, CDR2 SNEGSKA (reference sequence). This CDR3 is 11 amino acids long. V was pared by 0 bases and J by 7 bases, with 6 bases between. Authors' processing steps: The assay estimated nucleated cells by amplifying reference gene primers. Method: immunoSEQ multiplex PCR; TCRdb's copy keeps in-frame clones and lacks some. The V and J calls and clone size come from that table; D and trimming were worked out from the DNA. The sample carries 25,000 to 40,000 clones, around nine tenths recorded once. The TCR sequence derives from a human donor with active COVID-19. The donor label of this sample is uncertain. The specimen sequenced was peripheral blood. The J gene is TRBJ2-5, the V gene TRBV20-1; D remains ambiguous. DNA of the CDR3: TGCAGTGCTAGAGATCCCGGGACCCAGTACTTC. It encodes CSARDPGTQYF.